Below, 32 T cell receptor beta chains from the same sample are listed, as sequenced in a study of shared clonotypes between healthy human individuals. Using immunoSEQ multiplex PCR, the repertoire was profiled, and TCRdb retains in-frame clones only, with some absent. This table has over a million clones, about 84% appearing once. The material sequenced was memory CD4+ T cells from PBMCs. Subset described: CD45RA-negative fraction. The receptors were sampled from a man younger than 35 in good health. Some clones in this sample may be carry-over from other donors' samples.

The gene calls are TRBV5-4 and TRBJ1-5; 8 nucleotides align to TRBD1. Germline V gives CDR1 SGHNT, CDR2 YYREEE (reference sequence). The ends lost 4 bases at V and 3 bases at J; junction bases unmatched: 3. This CDR3 is 14 amino acids long. The CDR3 protein is CASSKDRANQPQHF. The DNA of the CDR3 is TGTGCCAGCAGCAAGGACAGGGCCAATCAGCCCCAGCATTTT.

The rearrangement links TRBV7-7 to TRBJ2-5, with D tentatively TRBD1 (6 bases). V was trimmed by 7 bases and J by 4 bases, leaving 19 bases between them. Per germline, CDR1 SSHAT and CDR2 FNYEAQ (reference sequence). The CDR3 totals 15 residues. CDR3 sequence (DNA): TGTGCCAGCACCGAAGGCAGGGGCTCAGGAGAGACCCAGTACTTC. Its translation: CASTEGRGSGETQYF.

V is TRBV30 and J is TRBJ2-7; possibly TRBD1 for D (5 bases). Germline CDR1 reads GTSNPN; CDR2 reads SVGIG (reference sequence). This CDR3 has 15 residues. The V and J ends lost 7 bases and 0 bases respectively, with 19 bases between them. Here the CDR3 DNA reads TGTGCCTCCCAACTCCAGAGGACAAACTCCTACGAGCAGTACTTC. The encoded protein is CASQLQRTNSYEQYF.

The chain links TRBV6-1 to TRBJ2-5; D unclear. The last part of the DNA fits TRBJ2-7 better; the J call may be wrong. Germline CDR1 and CDR2: MNHNS and SASEGT. This CDR3 spans 14 amino acids. CDR3 coding DNA: TGTGCCAGCAGTGAAGCGTGGCGGAGAAACGAGCAGTACTTC. This sequence encodes CASSEAWRRNEQYF.

This chain joins TRBV2 and TRBJ1-5, with D perhaps TRBD1 (5 bases). V gave up 2 bases and J gave up 3 bases, with 11 bases separating them. From germline, CDR1 is SNHLY and CDR2 FYNNEI. This CDR3 region has 15 residues. The CDR3: CASSESGAVNQPQHF. CDR3 nucleotide sequence: TGTGCCAGCAGTGAATCTGGGGCAGTCAATCAGCCCCAGCATTTT.

This chain uses TRBV29-1 with TRBJ2-7; 8 bases are a match to TRBD2. Trimming removed 6 bases from V and 7 bases from J; junction bases left unmatched: 8. The germline gives CDR1 SQVTM, CDR2 ANQGSEA. CDR3 length: 12 amino acids. Written as DNA, the CDR3 is TGCAGCGTCGCCGGGAGGGGAGGTGAGCAGTACTTC. Translated: CSVAGRGGEQYF.

This clone was seen many times. The sample holds other DNA sequences that translate to the same CDR3. The V call is TRBV5-1, the J call TRBJ2-7, with TRBD2 matching 10 bases. Germline values: CDR1 SGHRS, CDR2 YFSETQ. Trimming removed 4 bases from V and 3 bases from J; junction bases left unmatched: 4. The CDR3 has 14 amino acids. This chain's CDR3 is CASSPGTSVYEQYF. CDR3 DNA: TGCGCCAGCAGCCCCGGGACTAGCGTCTACGAGCAGTACTTC.

The chain recombines TRBV29-1 with TRBJ2-7; weak D call: TRBD1 (5 bases). Germline V gene data show CDR1 as SQVTM and CDR2 as ANQGSEA. The CDR3 contains 15 residues. The germline V and J ends were trimmed by 7 bases and 5 bases, with 24 bases remaining between them. Written as DNA, the CDR3 is TGCAGCGCTGGGCCAGGCTGGGCTATGGGGCACGAGCAGTACTTC. This codes for CSAGPGWAMGHEQYF.

The chain employs TRBV2 and TRBJ1-3; 9 bases map to TRBD1. Germline CDR1 reads SNHLY; CDR2 reads FYNNEI. The V segment lost 4 bases and the J segment 2 bases; nucleotides outside the gene matches: 3. The CDR3 is made up of 15 amino acids. The CDR3 is CASSVQGAPGNTIYF. CDR3 bases: TGTGCCAGCAGTGTACAGGGGGCGCCTGGAAACACCATATATTTT.

This CDR3 is CASSGTSGRKDTQYF. As DNA, the CDR3 is TGTGCCAGCAGTGGGACTAGCGGGAGGAAAGATACGCAGTATTTT. V and J are TRBV2 and TRBJ2-3; 14 nucleotides line up with TRBD2. The V and J ends lost 4 bases and 5 bases, in that order; junction bases with no gene match: 2. Germline V lookup: CDR1 SNHLY, CDR2 FYNNEI. The CDR3 runs to 15 residues.

The chain has TRBV18 and TRBJ2-7, with 11 positions matching TRBD2. The junction had 7 bases not matched to a gene; V was cut back by 0 bases and J by 0 bases. From germline, CDR1 is KGHSH and CDR2 LQKENI. The CDR3 runs 18 residues. CDR3 region: CASSPPRGLAAFSYEQYF. CDR3 in DNA: TGTGCCAGCTCACCACCGAGGGGACTAGCGGCATTCTCCTACGAGCAGTACTTC.

The chain carries TRBV7-9 and TRBJ2-2, with D possibly TRBD2 on 5 matching bases. This CDR3 contains 13 residues. V shed 11 bases and J shed 6 bases, with 16 bases lying between them. Germline CDR1 reads SEHNR; CDR2 reads FQNEAQ (reference sequence). The CDR3 sequence: CAAEVYGPGELFF. In DNA, the CDR3 is TGTGCCGCGGAGGTCTACGGGCCCGGGGAGCTGTTTTTT.

The chain joins TRBV7-3 to TRBJ2-1; TRBD2 aligns across 7 bases. Trimming cost V 1 base and J 5 bases; bases outside gene matches: 8. The CDR3 is made up of 16 amino acids. The germline gives CDR1 SGHTA, CDR2 FQGTGA. This CDR3 is CASSLIPGGSHNEQFF. CDR3 DNA: TGTGCCAGCAGCTTAATCCCGGGAGGATCCCACAATGAGCAGTTCTTC.

The rearrangement uses TRBV12-5 and TRBJ2-3; D is uncertain. The V and J ends lost 7 bases and 9 bases respectively, with 17 bases between them. The CDR3 sequence is 13 residues long. Germline lookup yields CDR1 LGHNT and CDR2 FRNRAP. The CDR3 reads CASATDGEGTQYF. CDR3 DNA: TGTGCTAGTGCTACTGATGGGGAAGGCACGCAGTATTTT.

This clone was seen more than once but under ten times. This chain links TRBV2 with TRBJ2-7, with D possibly being TRBD1 or TRBD2 (5 bases each). With 6 bases removed from V and 4 bases from J, the gap between germline ends came to 19 bases. Germline V CDR1 and CDR2: SNHLY, FYNNEI. The CDR3 covers 15 residues. The CDR3 here is CASSPSGQGDYEQYF. The CDR3 DNA sequence: TGTGCCAGCAGCCCCTCGGGGCAGGGAGATTACGAGCAGTACTTC.

This chain links TRBV5-1 with TRBJ1-1; D gene ambiguous. Germline-derived CDR1 and CDR2 are SGHRS and YFSETQ. V dropped 4 bases and J dropped 0 bases, with 16 bases sitting between them. The CDR3 has 16 amino acids. CDR3 protein: CASSPKRGLMNTEAFF. Written as DNA, the CDR3 is TGCGCCAGCAGCCCAAAGCGTGGCCTCATGAACACTGAAGCTTTCTTT.

The V and J genes are TRBV2 and TRBJ2-7; D is perhaps TRBD1 or TRBD2 (6 bases each). Trimming removed 8 bases from V and 7 bases from J, with 18 bases in between. The CDR3 is made up of 13 amino acids. From germline, CDR1 is SNHLY and CDR2 FYNNEI. The CDR3 loop is CASHPRGEGEQYF. The CDR3 DNA reads as TGTGCCAGCCATCCTAGGGGGGAAGGAGAGCAGTACTTC.

This chain uses TRBV5-1 with TRBJ2-3; TRBD1 matches at 8 bases. After removal of 4 bases from V and 9 bases from J, the junction contained 13 bases not matched to a gene. CDR1 and CDR2 (germline): SGHRS, YFSETQ. The CDR3 covers 15 residues. The CDR3 reads CASSQGQGGIMTQYF. CDR3 coding DNA: TGCGCCAGCAGCCAAGGACAGGGAGGAATAATGACGCAGTATTTT.

V gene TRBV4-1 combines with J gene TRBJ1-5; TRBD1 agrees at 7 bases. Germline V lookup: CDR1 MGHRA, CDR2 YSYEKL. J gave up 3 bases and V 3 bases, and 8 bases lay outside the gene matches. The CDR3 is 16 residues long. The chain's CDR3 is CASSQDPTGDNQPQHF. CDR3 in DNA: TGCGCCAGCAGCCAGGACCCTACAGGGGACAATCAGCCCCAGCATTTT.

V gene TRBV7-3 combines with J gene TRBJ2-1; TRBD2 might be the D (5 bases). This CDR3 comprises 14 residues. Germline loops: CDR1 SGHTA, CDR2 FQGTGA. V lost 5 bases and J 5 bases, leaving 13 bases between the germline ends. This CDR3 reads CASSPTGWNNEQFF. In nucleotides, the CDR3 is TGTGCCAGCAGCCCCACGGGGTGGAACAATGAGCAGTTCTTC.

The chain has TRBV18 and TRBJ2-1; D possibly corresponds to TRBD1 (6 bases). The CDR3 is 16 residues long. Germline values: CDR1 KGHSH, CDR2 LQKENI. V lost 1 base, J lost 2 bases, and 12 bases lay in between. DNA of the CDR3: TGTGCCAGCTCACCACGGCAGGGGCACACCTACAATGAGCAGTTCTTC. This codes for CASSPRQGHTYNEQFF.

The V gene is TRBV7-7, the J gene TRBJ2-3; 9 bases match TRBD1. V shed 4 bases and J 0 bases; nucleotides not matched to a gene: 2. This CDR3 has 15 residues. Per germline, CDR1 SSHAT and CDR2 FNYEAQ (reference sequence). The CDR3 DNA reads as TGTGCCAGCAGCTCCGGGACAGGGAGCACAGATACGCAGTATTTT. Protein sequence: CASSSGTGSTDTQYF. Full variable domain (rest looked up from reference TRBV7-7 and TRBJ2-3): GAGVSQSPRYKVTKRGQDVTLRCDPISSHATLYWYQQALGQGPEFLTYFNYEAQPDKSGLPSDRFSAERPEGSISTLTIQRTEQRDSAMYRCASSSGTGSTDTQYFGPGTRLTVL.

This clone was recorded a few times. The chain links TRBV28 to TRBJ1-5; 7 nucleotides line up with TRBD1. The V segment lost 3 bases and the J segment 9 bases; nucleotides outside the gene matches: 8. Germline V gives CDR1 MDHEN, CDR2 SYDVKM. The CDR3 runs 14 residues. CDR3 coding DNA: TGTGCCAGCAGTTTCGGGGGACAGCAGCCGCCCCAGCATTTT. Its protein is CASSFGGQQPPQHF.

The gene calls are TRBV19 and TRBJ1-5; D might be TRBD1 (5 bases). The CDR3 extends over 16 amino acids. Trimming took 2 bases from V and 3 from J, leaving 14 bases between them. Germline CDR1 and CDR2: LNHDA and SQIVND (reference sequence). The CDR3 nucleotides are TGTGCCAGTAGTATATCTCCGACGGGGGACAATCAGCCCCAGCATTTT. It translates to CASSISPTGDNQPQHF.

The gene calls are TRBV5-4 and TRBJ1-4; 8 bases map to TRBD1. Germline lookup yields CDR1 SGHNT and CDR2 YYREEE (reference sequence). The CDR3 is 15 amino acids. Trimming removed 0 bases from V and 6 bases from J; junction bases left unmatched: 4. The CDR3 sequence is CASSLDGTGYEKLFF. In nucleotides, the CDR3 is TGTGCCAGCAGCTTGGACGGGACAGGTTATGAAAAACTGTTTTTT.

The chain links TRBV19 to TRBJ1-1; perhaps TRBD1 as D (5 bases). The CDR3 contains 15 residues. Trimming took 1 base from V and 5 from J, leaving 14 bases between them. Germline assignment: CDR1 LNHDA and CDR2 SQIVND (reference sequence). The CDR3 loop reads CASSIGGPGRTEAFF. In nucleotides, the CDR3 is TGTGCCAGTAGTATAGGGGGACCGGGACGTACTGAAGCTTTCTTT.

The J gene is TRBJ2-5, the V gene TRBV5-1; 9 bases are a match to TRBD2. The J call may be faulty, since TRBJ2-7 better matches the DNA end. CDR1 and CDR2 from the germline V gene are SGHRS and YFSETQ. The CDR3 spans 15 residues. The CDR3 sequence is CASSLLTSGPYEQYF. The CDR3 coding sequence is TGCGCCAGCAGTTTATTGACTAGCGGTCCCTACGAGCAGTACTTC.

This clone has a handful of counts. The V gene is TRBV4-2, the J gene TRBJ1-1; unclear D gene. Trimming pared 0 bases from V and 4 bases from J, leaving 15 bases between. The length of the CDR3 is 16 residues. The V gene's germline CDR1 is LGHNA and CDR2 YNFKEQ. The CDR3 nucleotides are TGTGCCAGCAGCCAAGACCTTTTCGGGGATTTCACTGAAGCTTTCTTT. Amino acid sequence: CASSQDLFGDFTEAFF.

The chain has TRBV18 and TRBJ1-5, with D possibly TRBD1 on 5 matching bases. Germline V gene lookup returns CDR1 KGHSH and CDR2 LQKENI. The CDR3 is 16 amino acids. The V end was cut by 2 bases, the J end by 7 bases, with 18 bases between. Written as DNA, the CDR3 is TGTGCCAGCTCACCAACGACGGGGGAGATGGGGCAGCCCCAGCATTTT. Protein product: CASSPTTGEMGQPQHF.

The chain combines TRBV2 with TRBJ2-7; 8 nucleotides align to TRBD2. Germline assignment: CDR1 SNHLY and CDR2 FYNNEI. With 6 bases clipped from V and 12 bases from J, the junction kept 19 bases outside the gene matches. The length of the CDR3 is 15 residues. The CDR3 loop reads CASRAGGGLIWKRYF. The CDR3 DNA is TGTGCCAGCAGAGCCGGGGGGGGACTGATTTGGAAGCGGTACTTC.

With regard to this clone: A much larger clone lies one base from this, so it may be a read error. At the DNA level, this CDR3 is encoded by other sequences in the same sample as well. The chain links TRBV2 to TRBJ1-2; D perhaps matches TRBD1 (6 bases). The CDR3 length is 15 residues. The ends were cut back, 2 bases at V and 4 bases at J, with 14 bases in the middle. The germline gives CDR1 SNHLY, CDR2 FYNNEI. The CDR3 spells CASSENRGPSYGYTF. The CDR3 nucleotides are TGTGCCAGCAGTGAAAACCGGGGGCCCAGCTATGGCTACACCTTC. The variable domain in full, with the rest retrieved from reference TRBV2 and TRBJ1-2, is EPEVTQTPSHQVTQMGQEVILRCVPISNHLYFYWYRQILGQKVEFLVSFYNNEISEKSEIFDDQFSVERPDGSNFTLKIRSTKLEDSAMYFCASSENRGPSYGYTFGSGTRLTVV.

The V call is TRBV10-3, the J call TRBJ1-1; 8 nucleotides align to TRBD1. The V and J ends lost 3 bases and 3 bases, in that order; junction bases with no gene match: 3. Looked up from germline, CDR1 is ENHRY and CDR2 is SYGVKD. The CDR3 is made up of 14 amino acids. The CDR3 region is CAISETTGDTEAFF. The CDR3 DNA reads as TGTGCCATCAGTGAAACGACAGGGGACACTGAAGCTTTCTTT.